The present T cell receptor beta chain was sequenced within a study of cytomegalovirus exposure and HLA in healthy donors. Notes on the study in general: Other equally common chains were less clonally expanded than HLA-associated TCR beta chains, a later analysis showed. There were around 160 TCR beta chains listed as cytomegalovirus-associated. Analysis was carried out at a later point, and it linked a missense DCLRE1C variant to TCR beta V- and J-gene trimming.

With respect to this clone: Its antigen is as yet unknown.

Regarding donors, all were healthy bone marrow donors. The PCR employed 60 Vbeta primers together with 13 Jbeta primers. Repertoires were generated with immunoSEQ multiplex PCR, while TCRdb's copy carries only in-frame clones and drops some. The sample contains 200,000 or so clones, roughly 87% of which appear only once. The source is a girl less than two years old in good health and CMV-seronegative. The sequencing sample was made of PBMCs.

CDR3 in DNA: TGTGCCAGCAGCGGGAAGCGGGCCGACAATGAGCAGTTCTTC. Its translation: CASSGKRADNEQFF. This chain uses TRBV9 with TRBJ2-1; perhaps TRBD2 as D (6 bases). The germline gives CDR1 SGDLS, CDR2 YYNGEE. V shed 3 bases and J shed 5 bases, with 12 bases lying between them. This CDR3 spans 14 amino acids.